This T cell receptor beta chain derives from a study of shared clonotypes between healthy human individuals. Study-wide background: CD8 memory received one plate per donor, CD8 naive two, CD4 memory three and CD4 naive three.

Using roughly 180 ng DNA, tens of thousands of T cell genomes, the sorted-subset replicate PCRs were run. Here immunoSEQ multiplex PCR was the method, and the copy in TCRdb shows in-frame clones only, minus some. This table has 700,000 to 950,000 clones, approximately 97% appearing once. CD8 cells classed as naive were CD45RO-negative and positively selected for CCR7, excluding terminally differentiated effector memory CD45RA+ cells. CDR3 length: 14 residues. From germline, CDR1 is MNHNS and CDR2 SASEGT. Deletions cut 6 bases from V and 3 bases from J, with 15 bases between. The origin of this receptor is a man younger than 40 in good health. The chain is built from TRBV6-1 and TRBJ2-7; D is possibly TRBD2 (6 bases). Sequencing used naive CD8+ T cells sorted from blood. The CDR3 nucleotides read TGTGCCAGCAGGTCCCCAAGGGAGGACTACGAGCAGTACTTC. Translated: CASRSPREDYEQYF.